This T cell receptor (beta chain) came from a study of early T cells in non-severe SARS-CoV-2 infection. This clonotype has ten or more counts. TCRdb called the 5' RACE reads again in MiXCR, with one record for every CDR3 protein. The table lists 70,000 to 95,000 distinct CDR3 sequences, about 15% of them singletons. Sequencing was carried out using whole blood. This TCR was sampled from an adult who was a healthcare worker with PCR-confirmed SARS-CoV-2 infection or an uninfected control (not recorded which).

The CDR3 protein is CASRPGLAGNTGELFF. CDR3 DNA sequence: TGCGCCAGCAGGCCTGGACTAGCGGGAAACACCGGGGAGCTGTTTTTT. This rearrangement joins TRBV5-1 to TRBJ2-2; 12 bases are a match to TRBD2. Unmatched junction bases numbered 4, after V lost 5 bases and J lost 2 bases. The CDR3 has 16 residues. CDR1 SGHRS and CDR2 YFSETQ come from the germline V gene.